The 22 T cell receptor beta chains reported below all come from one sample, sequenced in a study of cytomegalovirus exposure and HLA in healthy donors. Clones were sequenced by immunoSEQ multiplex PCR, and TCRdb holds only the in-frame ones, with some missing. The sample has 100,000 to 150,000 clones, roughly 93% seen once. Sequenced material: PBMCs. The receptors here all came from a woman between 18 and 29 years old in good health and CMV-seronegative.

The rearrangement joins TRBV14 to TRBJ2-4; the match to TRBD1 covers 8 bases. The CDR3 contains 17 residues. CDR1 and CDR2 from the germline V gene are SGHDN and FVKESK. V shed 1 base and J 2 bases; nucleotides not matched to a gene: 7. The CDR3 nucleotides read TGTGCCAGCAGCCAAGGGTTTCAGGGGGCACCCAAAAACATTCAGTACTTC. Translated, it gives CASSQGFQGAPKNIQYF.

In DNA, the CDR3 is TGTGCCAGCAGTGACGCGACAGGCTCGAGGGGTACGCAGTATTTT. It codes for CASSDATGSRGTQYF. The J gene is TRBJ2-3, the V gene TRBV6-1; tentative D call: TRBD1 (6 bases). The germline V and J ends were trimmed by 3 bases and 8 bases, with 18 bases remaining between them. Germline V lookup: CDR1 MNHNS, CDR2 SASEGT. The CDR3 is 15 residues long.

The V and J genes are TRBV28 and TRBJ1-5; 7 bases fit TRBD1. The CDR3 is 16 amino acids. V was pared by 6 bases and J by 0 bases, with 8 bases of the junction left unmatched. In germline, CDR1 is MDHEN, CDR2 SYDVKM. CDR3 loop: CASRSTGDYSNQPQHF. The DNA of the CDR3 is TGTGCCAGCAGATCAACAGGGGATTATAGCAATCAGCCCCAGCATTTT.

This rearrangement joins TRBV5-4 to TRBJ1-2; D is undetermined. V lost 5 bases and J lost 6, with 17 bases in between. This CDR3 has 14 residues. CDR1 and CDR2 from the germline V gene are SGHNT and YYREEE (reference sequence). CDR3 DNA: TGTGCCAGCAGGTTCATGGGAGAGCTCCATGGCTACACCTTC. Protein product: CASRFMGELHGYTF.

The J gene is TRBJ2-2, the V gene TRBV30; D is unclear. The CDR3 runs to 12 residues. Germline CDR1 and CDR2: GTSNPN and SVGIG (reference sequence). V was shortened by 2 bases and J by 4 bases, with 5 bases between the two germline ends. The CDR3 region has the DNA TGTGCCTGGAGTTTAGCCACCGGGGAGCTGTTTTTT. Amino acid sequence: CAWSLATGELFF. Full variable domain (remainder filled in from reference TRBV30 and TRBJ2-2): SQTIHQWPATLVQPVGSPLSLECTVEGTSNPNLYWYRQAAGRGLQLLFYSVGIGQISSEVPQNLSASRPQDRQFILSSKKLLLSDSGFYLCAWSLATGELFFGEGSRLTVL.

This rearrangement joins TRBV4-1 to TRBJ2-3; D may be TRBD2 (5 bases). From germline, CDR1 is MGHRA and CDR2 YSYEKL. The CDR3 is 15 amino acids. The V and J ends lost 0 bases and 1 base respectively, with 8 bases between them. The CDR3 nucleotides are TGCGCCAGCAGCCAAGAGGGTAGCGGCACAGATACGCAGTATTTT. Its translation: CASSQEGSGTDTQYF.

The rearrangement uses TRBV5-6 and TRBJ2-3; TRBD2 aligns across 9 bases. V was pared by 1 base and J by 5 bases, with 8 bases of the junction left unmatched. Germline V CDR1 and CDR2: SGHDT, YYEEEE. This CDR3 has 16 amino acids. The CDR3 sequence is CASSLLPREGGDTQYF. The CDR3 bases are TGTGCCAGCAGCTTGCTACCGCGGGAGGGTGGAGATACGCAGTATTTT.

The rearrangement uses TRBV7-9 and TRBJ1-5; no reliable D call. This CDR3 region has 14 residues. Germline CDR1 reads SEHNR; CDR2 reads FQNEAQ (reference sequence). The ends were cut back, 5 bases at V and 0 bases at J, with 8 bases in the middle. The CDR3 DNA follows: TGTGCCAGCAGCCTCCACAATAGCAATCAGCCCCAGCATTTT. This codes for CASSLHNSNQPQHF.

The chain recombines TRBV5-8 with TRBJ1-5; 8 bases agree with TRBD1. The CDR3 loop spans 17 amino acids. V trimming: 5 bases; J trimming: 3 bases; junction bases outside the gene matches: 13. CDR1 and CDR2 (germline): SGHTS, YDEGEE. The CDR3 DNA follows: TGTGCCAGCAGGGATCTAAGGACGACAGGGGCCAATCAGCCCCAGCATTTT. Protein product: CASRDLRTTGANQPQHF.

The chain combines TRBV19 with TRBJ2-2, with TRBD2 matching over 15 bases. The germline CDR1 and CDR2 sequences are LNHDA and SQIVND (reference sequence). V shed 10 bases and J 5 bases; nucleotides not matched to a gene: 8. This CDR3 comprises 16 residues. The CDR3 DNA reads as TGTGCCACTTCGAAAGGACTAGCGGGAGGGACCGGGGAGCTGTTTTTT. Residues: CATSKGLAGGTGELFF. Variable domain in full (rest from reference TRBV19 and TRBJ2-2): DGGITQSPKYLFRKEGQNVTLSCEQNLNHDAMYWYRQDPGQGLRLIYYSQIVNDFQKGDIAEGYSVSREKKESFPLTVTSAQKNPTAFYLCATSKGLAGGTGELFFGEGSRLTVL.

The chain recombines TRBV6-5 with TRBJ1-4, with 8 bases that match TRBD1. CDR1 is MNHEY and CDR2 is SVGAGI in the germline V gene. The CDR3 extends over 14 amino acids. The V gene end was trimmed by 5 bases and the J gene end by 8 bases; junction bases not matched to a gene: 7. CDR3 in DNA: TGTGCCAGCAGTGCCGGGACAGGAGGCGAAAAACTGTTTTTT. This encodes CASSAGTGGEKLFF.

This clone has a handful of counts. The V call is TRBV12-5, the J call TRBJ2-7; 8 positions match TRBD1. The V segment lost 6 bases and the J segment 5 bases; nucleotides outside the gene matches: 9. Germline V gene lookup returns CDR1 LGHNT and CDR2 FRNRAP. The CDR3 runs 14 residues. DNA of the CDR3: TGTGCTAGTGGACGGACAGGGAACGAGAACGAGCAGTACTTC. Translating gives CASGRTGNENEQYF. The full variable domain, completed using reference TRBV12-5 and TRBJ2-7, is DARVTQTPRHKVTEMGQEVTMRCQPILGHNTVFWYRQTMMQGLELLAYFRNRAPLDDSGMPKDRFSAEMPDATLATLKIQPSEPRDSAVYFCASGRTGNENEQYFGPGTRLTVT.

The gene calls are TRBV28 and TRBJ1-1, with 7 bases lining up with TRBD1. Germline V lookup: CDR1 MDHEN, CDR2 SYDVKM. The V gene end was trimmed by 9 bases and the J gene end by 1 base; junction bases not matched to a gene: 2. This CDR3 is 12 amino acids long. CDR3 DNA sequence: TGTGCCAGGCGGGACAGGAACACTGAAGCTTTCTTT. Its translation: CARRDRNTEAFF.

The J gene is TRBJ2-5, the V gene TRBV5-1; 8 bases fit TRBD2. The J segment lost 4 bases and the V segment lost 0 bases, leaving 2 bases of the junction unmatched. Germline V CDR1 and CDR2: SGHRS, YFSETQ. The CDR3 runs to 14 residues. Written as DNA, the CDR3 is TGCGCCAGCAGCTTGGGACTAGCGAGAGAGACCCAGTACTTC. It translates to CASSLGLARETQYF.

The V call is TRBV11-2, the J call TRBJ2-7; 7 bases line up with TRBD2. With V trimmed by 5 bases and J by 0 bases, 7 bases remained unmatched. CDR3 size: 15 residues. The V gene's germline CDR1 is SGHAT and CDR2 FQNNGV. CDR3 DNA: TGTGCCAGCAGCCTAGGGAGGGTGGGCTCCTACGAGCAGTACTTC. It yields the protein CASSLGRVGSYEQYF.

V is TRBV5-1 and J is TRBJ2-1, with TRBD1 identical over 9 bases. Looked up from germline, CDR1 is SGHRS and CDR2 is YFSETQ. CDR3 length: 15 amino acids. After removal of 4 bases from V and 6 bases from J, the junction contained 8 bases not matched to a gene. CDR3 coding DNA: TGCGCCAGCAGCCGGACCGGACAGGGGTTCAATGAGCAGTTCTTC. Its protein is CASSRTGQGFNEQFF.

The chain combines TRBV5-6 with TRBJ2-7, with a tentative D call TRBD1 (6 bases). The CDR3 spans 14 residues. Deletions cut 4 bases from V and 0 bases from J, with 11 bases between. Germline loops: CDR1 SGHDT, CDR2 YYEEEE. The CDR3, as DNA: TGTGCCAGCAGCGCTGACAGGAGCTCCTACGAGCAGTACTTC. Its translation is CASSADRSSYEQYF.

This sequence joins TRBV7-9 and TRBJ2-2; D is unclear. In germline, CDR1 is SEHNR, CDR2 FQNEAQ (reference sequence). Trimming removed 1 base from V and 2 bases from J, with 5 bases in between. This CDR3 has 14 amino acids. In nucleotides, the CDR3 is TGTGCCAGCAGCTTAGGTCATAACACCGGGGAGCTGTTTTTT. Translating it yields CASSLGHNTGELFF.

This CDR3 reads CASSLGGFYNMNTEAFF. The CDR3 DNA reads as TGTGCCAGCAGCTTGGGAGGGTTTTATAATATGAACACTGAAGCTTTCTTT. This chain uses TRBV5-6 with TRBJ1-1; no firm D call. CDR1 is SGHDT and CDR2 is YYEEEE in the germline V gene. The CDR3 has 17 amino acids. The V and J ends lost 0 bases and 0 bases respectively, with 15 bases between them.

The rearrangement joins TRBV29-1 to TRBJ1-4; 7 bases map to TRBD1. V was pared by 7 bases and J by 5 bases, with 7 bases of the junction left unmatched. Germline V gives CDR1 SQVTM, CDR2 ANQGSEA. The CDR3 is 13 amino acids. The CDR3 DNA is TGCAGCGGCGGGACAGACAGGAATGAAAAACTGTTTTTT. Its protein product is CSGGTDRNEKLFF. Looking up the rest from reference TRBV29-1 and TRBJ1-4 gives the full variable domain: SAVISQKPSRDICQRGTSLTIQCQVDSQVTMMFWYRQQPGQSLTLIATANQGSEATYESGFVIDKFPISRPNLTFSTLTVSNMSPEDSSIYLCSGGTDRNEKLFFGSGTQLSVL.

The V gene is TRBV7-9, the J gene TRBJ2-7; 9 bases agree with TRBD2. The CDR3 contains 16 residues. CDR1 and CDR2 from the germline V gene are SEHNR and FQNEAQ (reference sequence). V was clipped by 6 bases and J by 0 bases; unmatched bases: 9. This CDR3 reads CASRPRGGSDSYEQYF. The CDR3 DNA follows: TGTGCCAGCAGGCCGCGGGGGGGTTCGGACTCCTACGAGCAGTACTTC.

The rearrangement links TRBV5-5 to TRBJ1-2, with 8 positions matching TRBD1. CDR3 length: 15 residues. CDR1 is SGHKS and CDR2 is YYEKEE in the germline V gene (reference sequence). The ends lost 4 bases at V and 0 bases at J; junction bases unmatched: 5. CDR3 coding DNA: TGTGCCAGCAGCGCAGGACAGGGCACTAACTATGGCTACACCTTC. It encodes CASSAGQGTNYGYTF.